A single sample is the source of the 8 T cell receptor beta chains below, sequenced in a study of Ad26.COV2.S vaccination and SARS-CoV-2 variants. This sample's treatment: some 19 received Ad26.COV2.S at low or high dose, single or two shots; a few received placebo; per-sample allocation not given. Day 63 after the first injection of vaccine or placebo was the sampling time. Profiled with immunoSEQ multiplex PCR; TCRdb holds only in-frame clones, not every one. This sample has about 450,000 clones, with about 88% found just once. This specimen was peripheral blood, taken in a trial of Ad26.COV2.S vaccine versus placebo. The origin of the receptors is a person between 18 and 65 years old who received the Ad26.COV2.S COVID-19 vaccine or a placebo.

This clone occurred once. V gene TRBV11-3 combines with J gene TRBJ2-7; 10 bases fit TRBD2. The germline V gene has CDR1 SGHNT and CDR2 YENEEA. The CDR3 is made up of 19 amino acids. V lost 5 bases, J lost 3 bases, and 19 bases stayed unmatched. Written as DNA, the CDR3 is TGTGCCAGCAGCCTCGCAACACCCTTAAGACTAGCGGGTATCTACGAGCAGTACGTC. Translation: CASSLATPLRLAGIYEQYV.

The chain is built from TRBV5-4 and TRBJ2-4, with 8 bases identical to TRBD1. Losses at the gene ends were 4 bases for V and 9 bases for J; bases not matched to a gene: 12. CDR1 and CDR2 (germline): SGHNT, YYREEE (reference sequence). CDR3 length: 15 residues. The CDR3: CASSIMTGDSGIQYF. The CDR3 bases are TGTGCCAGCAGCATAATGACAGGGGATTCGGGCATTCAGTACTTC.

This chain's CDR3 is CASSPSRGGRPYNEQFF. CDR3 nucleotides: TGTGCCAGCAGCCCTTCCCGGGGGGGAAGACCCTACAATGAGCAGTTCTTC. This chain uses TRBV3-1 (or the pseudogene TRBV3-2) with TRBJ2-1, with 8 bases matching TRBD2. Per germline, CDR1 LGHDT and CDR2 YNNKEL (reference sequence). This CDR3 is built from 17 residues. V trimming: 4 bases; J trimming: 2 bases; junction bases outside the gene matches: 10.

The chain links TRBV7-3 to TRBJ1-6; TRBD1 matches at 7 bases. The CDR3 totals 14 residues. V trimming: 0 bases; J trimming: 7 bases; junction bases outside the gene matches: 0. Germline loops: CDR1 SGHTA, CDR2 FQGTGA. CDR3 loop: CASSLTGQNSPLHF. For the CDR3, the DNA is TGTGCCAGCAGCTTAACGGGACAGAATTCACCCCTCCACTTT.

This chain joins TRBV10-3 and TRBJ2-1; 9 nucleotides line up with TRBD2. The germline V gene encodes CDR1 ENHRY and CDR2 SYGVKD. J was trimmed by 6 bases and V by 4 bases; bases with no gene match: 13. The CDR3 contains 17 residues. The CDR3 region has the DNA TGTGCCATCAGTGTCGCTACCGGCGGGCGGGAGGGCAATGAGCAGTTCTTC. This gives the protein CAISVATGGREGNEQFF.

V usage is TRBV24-1 and J usage is TRBJ1-3, with D unresolved. Between the trimmed V and J ends, which lost 6 bases and 0 bases, there was a span of 17 bases. Looked up from germline, CDR1 is KGHDR and CDR2 is SFDVKD. The CDR3 loop spans 17 amino acids. The CDR3 loop is CATSRVGPQDSGNTIYF. The CDR3 DNA reads TGTGCCACCAGTCGTGTAGGCCCCCAAGACTCTGGAAACACCATATATTTT.

The chain couples TRBV4-1 to TRBJ1-4; 8 bases are a match to TRBD1. Germline CDR1 reads MGHRA; CDR2 reads YSYEKL. V lost 4 bases, J lost 1 base, and 2 bases stayed unmatched. The CDR3 runs to 15 residues. DNA of the CDR3: TGCGCCAGCAGCCCGACAGGGGTAACTAATGAAAAACTGTTTTTT. Translation gives CASSPTGVTNEKLFF.

CDR3 nucleotide sequence: TGTGCCAGCAGTTTATCCAAAGCGGGAGGGCCGCAGTACGTC. Protein product: CASSLSKAGGPQYV. The chain employs TRBV27 and TRBJ2-7, with 10 bases matching TRBD2. V trimming: 0 bases; J trimming: 9 bases; junction bases outside the gene matches: 5. Germline CDR1 reads MNHEY; CDR2 reads SMNVEV (reference sequence). The CDR3 is 14 amino acids.